The 5 T cell receptor beta chains below come from one sample, sequenced in a study of cytomegalovirus exposure and HLA in healthy donors. Profiling relied on immunoSEQ multiplex PCR, and the TCRdb table lists in-frame clones only, not all of them. The sample includes more than 150,000 clones, roughly 80% seen only once; the top ten take approximately 2.9%. Sequencing input: PBMCs. The receptors come from a woman younger than 30 in good health and CMV-seropositive.

The chain combines TRBV2 with TRBJ2-7, with a weak D call TRBD2 (5 bases). V was cut by 8 bases and J by 4 bases, with 15 bases left in between. The CDR3 extends over 13 amino acids. Germline-derived CDR1 and CDR2 are SNHLY and FYNNEI. CDR3 in amino acids: CASSLREFYEQYF. CDR3 in DNA: TGTGCCAGCTCTCTGAGGGAGTTTTACGAGCAGTACTTC.

The V call is TRBV29-1, the J call TRBJ1-1; 7 nucleotides match TRBD1. The CDR3 is 14 residues long. Germline V gene sequence: CDR1 SQVTM, CDR2 ANQGSEA. The ends lost 6 bases at V and 1 base at J; junction bases unmatched: 8. The chain's CDR3 is CSVLGGQTNTEAFF. In DNA, the CDR3 is TGCAGCGTCCTCGGGGGACAGACGAACACTGAAGCTTTCTTT.

This chain uses TRBV18 with TRBJ1-5, with a tentative D call TRBD1 (5 bases). The V gene's germline CDR1 is KGHSH and CDR2 LQKENI. The V end lost 2 bases, the J end lost 4 bases, and 12 bases lay between the germline ends. The CDR3 is 15 amino acids. CDR3 nucleotides: TGTGCCAGCTCACCATCTAGGACAAATAATCAGCCCCAGCATTTT. Its protein is CASSPSRTNNQPQHF.

The chain is built from TRBV27 and TRBJ2-1, with 8 bases aligning to TRBD1. V shed 0 bases and J 10 bases; nucleotides not matched to a gene: 8. There are 15 residues in the CDR3. Germline V lookup: CDR1 MNHEY, CDR2 SMNVEV (reference sequence). In nucleotides, the CDR3 is TGTGCCAGCAGTTTATCGGGGACGGGACAGGACGAGCAGTTCTTC. It is translated as CASSLSGTGQDEQFF.

This chain joins TRBV7-3 and TRBJ2-3; 7 bases are shared with TRBD2. This CDR3 has 15 residues. Unmatched junction bases numbered 5, after V lost 5 bases and J lost 0 bases. The V gene's germline CDR1 is SGHTA and CDR2 FQGTGA. Here the CDR3 reads CASSTSGGSTDTQYF. The CDR3, as DNA: TGTGCCAGCAGCACCTCGGGGGGTAGCACAGATACGCAGTATTTT.